The 25 T cell receptor beta chains below were found in one sample sequenced in a study of control samples from healthy donors and cancer patients. Sequencing was performed with immunoSEQ multiplex PCR; in TCRdb, only in-frame clones are kept and a portion is missing. Altogether about 9,700 clones are present, roughly 93% being singletons, with the ten largest covering 21%. Sequences were obtained from PBMCs. Source of these receptors: a man aged 55 to 70 with colorectal cancer.

The chain uses TRBV7-3 and TRBJ2-3, with TRBD2 identical over 12 bases. Germline CDR1 SGHTA, CDR2 FQGTGA. The CDR3 spans 17 residues. Trimming took 8 bases from V and 4 from J; bases not matched to a gene: 13. The CDR3 here is CASSASGGAEWADTQYF. The DNA of the CDR3 is TGTGCCAGCTCAGCTAGCGGGGGGGCCGAATGGGCAGATACGCAGTATTTT.

The chain couples TRBV28 to TRBJ2-7, with TRBD2 matching 9 bases. The CDR3 length is 14 residues. Germline CDR1 and CDR2: MDHEN and SYDVKM. Trimming took 3 bases from V and 3 from J; bases not matched to a gene: 3. CDR3 residues: CASSFLAGLYEQYF. Here the CDR3 DNA reads TGTGCCAGCAGTTTTCTAGCGGGGCTCTACGAGCAGTACTTC.

This chain connects TRBV19 to TRBJ2-5; TRBD2 agrees at 8 bases. The V segment lost 5 bases and the J segment 5 bases; nucleotides outside the gene matches: 10. In germline, CDR1 is LNHDA, CDR2 SQIVND (reference sequence). This CDR3 spans 15 amino acids. CDR3 sequence (DNA): TGTGCCAGTAGTCTGATCCGGGGGGGGCAGGAGACCCAGTACTTC. Translated, it gives CASSLIRGGQETQYF. Combining the CDR3 with reference TRBV19 and TRBJ2-5 gives the whole variable domain DGGITQSPKYLFRKEGQNVTLSCEQNLNHDAMYWYRQDPGQGLRLIYYSQIVNDFQKGDIAEGYSVSREKKESFPLTVTSAQKNPTAFYLCASSLIRGGQETQYFGPGTRLLVL.

J is TRBJ2-3 and V is TRBV7-9, with 7 bases lining up with TRBD1. Germline CDR1 is SEHNR and CDR2 is FQNEAQ (reference sequence). The CDR3 contains 16 residues. V was pared by 7 bases and J by 1 base, with 11 bases of the junction left unmatched. The CDR3 DNA reads TGTGCCAGCACCTCCTCGGACAGGTCAGGCACAGATACGCAGTATTTT. It is translated as CASTSSDRSGTDTQYF.

The J gene is TRBJ2-3, the V gene TRBV3-1 (or the pseudogene TRBV3-2); TRBD2 is a possible D gene (7 bases). The CDR3 covers 14 residues. Germline CDR1 LGHDT, CDR2 YNNKEL (reference sequence). V was shortened by 5 bases and J by 4 bases, with 13 bases between the two germline ends. The CDR3 nucleotides are TGTGCCAGCAGCTTCAGGGGAGGGTCAGATACGCAGTATTTT. Amino acids: CASSFRGGSDTQYF.

V gene TRBV9 combines with J gene TRBJ1-2; D is uncertain. Trimming removed 5 bases at V and 2 bases at J, with 13 bases between. The CDR3 runs to 14 residues. Per germline, CDR1 SGDLS and CDR2 YYNGEE. The CDR3 loop reads CASRKSGNNYGYTF. CDR3 nucleotides: TGTGCCAGCAGAAAATCTGGTAACAACTATGGCTACACCTTC.

This clone came up once. CDR3 amino acids: CASADGASGANVLTF. The CDR3 DNA is TGTGCCAGCGCCGACGGTGCCTCTGGGGCCAACGTCCTGACTTTC. V and J are TRBV2 and TRBJ2-6; D not resolved. Per germline, CDR1 SNHLY and CDR2 FYNNEI. V was pared by 8 bases and J by 0 bases, with 11 bases between. The CDR3 totals 15 residues.

J is TRBJ2-5 and V is TRBV5-5, with D perhaps TRBD1 or TRBD2 (6 bases each). The CDR3 totals 15 residues. The V end was cut by 5 bases, the J end by 1 base, with 15 bases between. Looked up from germline, CDR1 is SGHKS and CDR2 is YYEKEE (reference sequence). The CDR3 DNA sequence: TGTGCCAGCAGTGTCAGCTCGGGGGCCCAAGAGACCCAGTACTTC. It is translated as CASSVSSGAQETQYF. The full variable domain, with the rest looked up from reference TRBV5-5 and TRBJ2-5, is DAGVTQSPTHLIKTRGQQVTLRCSPISGHKSVSWYQQVLGQGPQFIFQYYEKEERGRGNFPDRFSARQFPNYSSELNVNALLLGDSALYLCASSVSSGAQETQYFGPGTRLLVL.

V and J are TRBV5-1 and TRBJ2-5; D perhaps matches TRBD1 (6 bases). Germline V lookup: CDR1 SGHRS, CDR2 YFSETQ. CDR3 length: 14 amino acids. Trimming took off 1 base at V and 5 bases at J, with 12 bases between the two ends. The CDR3 loop is CASSLRPQGETQYF. CDR3 DNA: TGCGCCAGCAGCTTGCGACCTCAGGGGGAGACCCAGTACTTC.

V gene TRBV19 combines with J gene TRBJ1-5, with TRBD1 matching over 8 bases. CDR1 is LNHDA and CDR2 is SQIVND in the germline V gene (reference sequence). Losses at the gene ends were 6 bases for V and 4 bases for J; bases not matched to a gene: 5. There are 14 residues in the CDR3. This CDR3 reads CASSRDRQNQPQHF. The CDR3 DNA sequence: TGTGCCAGTAGCCGGGACAGGCAGAATCAGCCCCAGCATTTT.

The chain couples TRBV7-2 to TRBJ2-1; tentative D call: TRBD2 (6 bases). V was trimmed by 3 bases and J by 7 bases, leaving 13 bases between them. This CDR3 contains 14 residues. The germline CDR1 and CDR2 sequences are SGHTA and FQGNSA. CDR3 protein: CASSLMRDVNEQFF. The CDR3 nucleotides are TGTGCCAGCAGCTTGATGCGGGACGTTAATGAGCAGTTCTTC. Looking up the rest from reference TRBV7-2 and TRBJ2-1 gives the full variable domain: GAGVSQSPSNKVTEKGKDVELRCDPISGHTALYWYRQSLGQGLEFLIYFQGNSAPDKSGLPSDRFSAERTGGSVSTLTIQRTQQEDSAVYLCASSLMRDVNEQFFGPGTRLTVL.

The rearrangement uses TRBV9 and TRBJ2-2; 9 bases line up with TRBD2. The length of the CDR3 is 17 residues. The germline gives CDR1 SGDLS, CDR2 YYNGEE. Trimming at V came to 4 bases and at J to 5 bases, leaving 12 bases not matched to a gene. CDR3 amino acids: CASSPRGGGGETGELFF. DNA of the CDR3: TGTGCCAGCAGCCCCCGCGGTGGCGGGGGGGAGACCGGGGAGCTGTTTTTT.

V gene TRBV5-4 combines with J gene TRBJ1-6, with 7 bases fitting TRBD1. Trimming took 3 bases from V and 10 from J; bases not matched to a gene: 10. The germline V gene encodes CDR1 SGHNT and CDR2 YYREEE (reference sequence). This CDR3 has 15 residues. Here the CDR3 DNA reads TGTGCCAGCAGCTACCTACAGGGGAGGGAATCACCCCTCCACTTT. The encoded protein is CASSYLQGRESPLHF.

V usage is TRBV5-5 and J usage is TRBJ2-7; D possibly corresponds to TRBD1 (6 bases). Between the trimmed V and J ends, which lost 2 bases and 2 bases, there was a span of 14 bases. This CDR3 spans 15 amino acids. The germline CDR1 and CDR2 sequences are SGHKS and YYEKEE (reference sequence). The CDR3 reads CASSLSNQGPYEQYF. The CDR3 DNA reads TGTGCCAGCAGCTTATCTAATCAGGGGCCCTACGAGCAGTACTTC.

The gene calls are TRBV2 and TRBJ1-2, with D hard to call. Germline assignment: CDR1 SNHLY and CDR2 FYNNEI. V lost 6 bases and J lost 2, with 10 bases in between. CDR3 length equals 13 residues. The CDR3 nucleotides are TGTGCCAGCAGCCCCCGGAAGAACTATGGCTACACCTTC. This encodes CASSPRKNYGYTF.

The V gene is TRBV19, the J gene TRBJ1-5; 9 nucleotides agree with TRBD1. J was trimmed by 6 bases and V by 9 bases; bases with no gene match: 12. Germline V gene lookup returns CDR1 LNHDA and CDR2 SQIVND (reference sequence). The CDR3 is 15 amino acids. The CDR3 nucleotides are TGTGCCAGCAGAGACACAGGGGGCCCACCTCAGCCCCAGCATTTT. Residues: CASRDTGGPPQPQHF. Full variable domain (rest looked up from reference TRBV19 and TRBJ1-5): DGGITQSPKYLFRKEGQNVTLSCEQNLNHDAMYWYRQDPGQGLRLIYYSQIVNDFQKGDIAEGYSVSREKKESFPLTVTSAQKNPTAFYLCASRDTGGPPQPQHFGDGTRLSIL.

V usage is TRBV19 and J usage is TRBJ1-6, with a tentative D call TRBD1 (5 bases). V lost 5 bases and J 7 bases, leaving 15 bases between the germline ends. CDR1 is LNHDA and CDR2 is SQIVND in the germline V gene (reference sequence). CDR3 length: 15 residues. This CDR3 reads CASSPPGTRNSPLHF. DNA for the CDR3: TGTGCCAGTAGTCCGCCTGGGACGAGGAATTCACCCCTCCACTTT.

For the CDR3, the DNA is TGTGCCAGCTCACCACCGTCCAGCTATGGCTACACCTTC. This translates into CASSPPSSYGYTF. The chain combines TRBV18 with TRBJ1-2; unclear D gene. CDR1 and CDR2 from the germline V gene are KGHSH and LQKENI. The CDR3 extends over 13 amino acids. V was cut by 0 bases and J by 4 bases, with 6 bases left in between.

The V call is TRBV5-1, the J call TRBJ1-2; D not resolved. The CDR3 is made up of 15 amino acids. With 0 bases removed from V and 4 bases from J, the gap between germline ends came to 13 bases. Germline CDR1 SGHRS, CDR2 YFSETQ. CDR3 sequence (DNA): TGCGCCAGCAGCTTGGGAGAGGGAAGAACCTATGGCTACACCTTC. It codes for CASSLGEGRTYGYTF.

The genes are TRBV6-5 and TRBJ2-3; 8 bases agree with TRBD2. With 2 bases clipped from V and 6 bases from J, the junction kept 4 bases outside the gene matches. The CDR3 runs 14 residues. Germline assignment: CDR1 MNHEY and CDR2 SVGAGI. CDR3 nucleotide sequence: TGTGCCAGCAGTTACGGTCCGGGGGGGGATACGCAGTATTTT. Protein product: CASSYGPGGDTQYF.

The J gene is TRBJ1-2, the V gene TRBV29-1; 8 positions match TRBD1. The CDR3 is 13 residues long. J lost 4 bases, V lost 6 bases, and 7 bases had no gene match. CDR1 and CDR2 (germline): SQVTM, ANQGSEA. CDR3 bases: TGCAGCGTCTCCCAGGACAGGGCCTATGGCTACACCTTC. It is translated as CSVSQDRAYGYTF.

The gene calls are TRBV6-4 and TRBJ1-1; 8 nucleotides align to TRBD1. Germline CDR1 reads MRHNA; CDR2 reads SNTAGT. The CDR3 consists of 14 residues. The V and J ends lost 7 bases and 0 bases, in that order; junction bases with no gene match: 4. The CDR3 here is CASKRTGLNTEAFF. Written as DNA, the CDR3 is TGTGCCAGCAAAAGGACAGGGCTGAACACTGAAGCTTTCTTT.

This chain links TRBV6-1 with TRBJ1-3; TRBD1 matches at 8 bases. Trimming removed 3 bases from V and 0 bases from J; junction bases left unmatched: 7. Germline CDR1 is MNHNS and CDR2 is SASEGT. The CDR3 totals 17 residues. Written as DNA, the CDR3 is TGTGCCAGCAGTGACCCGGGACAGGTCTACTCTGGAAACACCATATATTTT. Translating it yields CASSDPGQVYSGNTIYF.

This chain joins TRBV7-9 and TRBJ1-4; D is possibly TRBD1 (5 bases). The CDR3 length is 17 residues. In germline, CDR1 is SEHNR, CDR2 FQNEAQ (reference sequence). V dropped 1 base and J dropped 6 bases, with 18 bases sitting between them. CDR3 nucleotides: TGTGCCAGCAGCTTAGAGTGGCGGCAGGGCGGGGATGAAAAACTGTTTTTT. It codes for CASSLEWRQGGDEKLFF.

The J gene is TRBJ2-7, the V gene TRBV3-1 (or the pseudogene TRBV3-2); 7 nucleotides align to TRBD2. This CDR3 spans 15 amino acids. V dropped 3 bases and J dropped 2; count of bases not matched to a gene: 7. In germline, CDR1 is LGHDT, CDR2 YNNKEL (reference sequence). The CDR3 sequence: CASSQRRGTPYEQYF. In nucleotides, the CDR3 is TGTGCCAGCAGCCAGAGGCGGGGGACCCCCTACGAGCAGTACTTC.